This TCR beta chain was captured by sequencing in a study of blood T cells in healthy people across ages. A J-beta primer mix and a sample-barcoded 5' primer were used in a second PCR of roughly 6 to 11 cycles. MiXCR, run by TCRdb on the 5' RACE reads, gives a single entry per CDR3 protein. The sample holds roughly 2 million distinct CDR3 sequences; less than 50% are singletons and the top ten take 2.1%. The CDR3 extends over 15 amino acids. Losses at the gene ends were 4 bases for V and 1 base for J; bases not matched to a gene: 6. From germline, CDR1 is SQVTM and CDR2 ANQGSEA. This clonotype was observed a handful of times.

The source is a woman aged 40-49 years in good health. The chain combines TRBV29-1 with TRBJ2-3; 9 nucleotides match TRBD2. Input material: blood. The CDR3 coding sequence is TGCAGCGTTGGGATCCTAGCGGGGCGCACAGATACGCAGTATTTT. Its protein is CSVGILAGRTDTQYF.